This TCR beta chain is drawn from a study of T cell responses to AZD1222 COVID-19 vaccine. Study findings and constraints: Seropositive at baseline were only a handful of AZD1222 recipients.

A single count supports this clone. Its antigen is still unknown. The CDR3 consists of 15 residues. V lost 6 bases, J lost 7 bases, and 8 bases stayed unmatched. Germline V gene data show CDR1 as LGHDT and CDR2 as YNNKEL (reference sequence). Sequencing used immunoSEQ multiplex PCR; TCRdb keeps in-frame clones, though not all of them. The sample has more than 95,000 clones, around 92% seen once; the top ten hold 35% to 50%. Material: peripheral blood, obtained on day 0 of AZD1222 vaccination. The chain employs TRBV3-1 (or the pseudogene TRBV3-2) and TRBJ2-7, with TRBD2 matching over 14 bases. The clonotype comes from an adult in good health. CDR3 nucleotide sequence: TGTGCCAGCAGTCAGACTAGCGGGAGGGCCTGGGAGCAGTACTTC. This translates into CASSQTSGRAWEQYF.